Listed below are T cell receptor beta chains from one sample, sequenced in a study of cytomegalovirus exposure and HLA in healthy donors. TCRdb's table, derived via immunoSEQ multiplex PCR, lists solely in-frame clones and lacks some. The sample has about 150,000 clones, 65% to 75% seen once; the top ten hold almost 4.5%. Specimen: PBMCs. These receptors all come from a man aged 60 to 69 in good health and CMV-seronegative. Each CDR3 is given with its conserved first and last residue. Fields, in order: clone size, J gene, V gene, D gene, CDR3 protein, CDR3 DNA. D genes are given only for firm matches. The size field is filled for only some rows; it gives once, few, many or a size class.

>NA|TRBJ1-2|TRBV29-1|TRBD1
CSVGDRPNYGYTF
TGCAGCGTCGGGGACAGGCCTAACTATGGCTACACCTTC
>NA|TRBJ2-5|TRBV7-9|NA
CASSPGRTQETQYF
TGTGCCAGCTCCCCAGGGCGGACCCAAGAGACCCAGTACTTC
>NA|TRBJ2-7|TRBV5-3|TRBD1
CARSLTRQGGYEQYF
TGTGCCAGAAGCTTGACCCGACAGGGCGGCTACGAGCAGTACTTC
>NA|TRBJ2-7|TRBV30|NA
CAWLQGTYEQYF
TGTGCCTGGCTACAGGGCACCTACGAGCAGTACTTC
>NA|TRBJ2-2|TRBV30|TRBD2
CAWSVLAGGHGELFF
TGTGCCTGGAGTGTGCTAGCGGGAGGGCACGGGGAGCTGTTTTTT
>NA|TRBJ1-3|TRBV29-1|NA
CSVDSGGGHTIYF
TGCAGCGTTGACTCGGGGGGCGGACACACCATATATTTT
>few|TRBJ1-2|TRBV18|TRBD1
CASSLDREGYGYTF
TGTGCCAGCTCACTGGACAGGGAGGGCTATGGCTACACCTTC
>NA|TRBJ1-6|TRBV5-1|TRBD1
CASSRTGDDSPLHF
TGCGCCAGCAGCCGGACAGGGGATGATTCACCCCTCCACTTT
>few|TRBJ1-5|TRBV6-5|TRBD1
CATSGGQSNQPQHF
TGTGCCACCTCAGGGGGCCAGAGCAATCAGCCCCAGCATTTT
>NA|TRBJ2-7|TRBV7-2|NA
CASSLPVSYEQYF
TGTGCCAGCAGCTTACCGGTTTCCTACGAGCAGTACTTC
>NA|TRBJ1-4|TRBV15|NA
CATEGTETTNEKLFF
TGTGCCACCGAGGGCACAGAGACAACTAATGAAAAACTGTTTTTT
>NA|TRBJ2-1|TRBV9|TRBD2
CASSPTGTSSIGEQFF
TGTGCCAGCAGCCCAACCGGGACTAGCAGTATTGGTGAGCAGTTCTTC